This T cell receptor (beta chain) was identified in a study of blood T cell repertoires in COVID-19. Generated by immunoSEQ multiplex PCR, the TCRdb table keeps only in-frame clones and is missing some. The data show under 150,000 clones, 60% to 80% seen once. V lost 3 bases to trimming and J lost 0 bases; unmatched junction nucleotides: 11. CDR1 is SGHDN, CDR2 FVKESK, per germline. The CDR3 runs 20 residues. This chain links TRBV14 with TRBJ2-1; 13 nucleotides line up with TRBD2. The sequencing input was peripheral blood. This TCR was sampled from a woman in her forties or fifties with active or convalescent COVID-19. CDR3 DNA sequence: TGTGCCAGCAGCCAGTACTCGGGACTAGCGGGACGTAGCTCCTACAATGAGCAGTTCTTC. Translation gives CASSQYSGLAGRSSYNEQFF.